This passage covers 32 T cell receptor beta chains from one sample sequenced in a study of CD8+ T cells in alopecia areata (dated by TCRdb to the late 2010s). The intended sense of this specimen's time point label: around 22 weeks on oral tofacitinib. The treatment or condition label here, explained by the study, means: oral pan-JAK inhibitor, 5-10 mg twice daily. The receptor library was made with the immunoSEQ multiplex PCR assay. RNA was extracted from all samples and reverse transcribed into cDNA as template for TCR sequencing. The table was pulled from immuneACCESS by TCRdb, which kept in-frame rearrangements only. Such tables lose some clones; where checked, under half of the loss comes from unresolved V genes, and the rest has no known cause. The sample table lists under 150,000 clones, roughly three fifths of them with a count of one. 3% to 4% of the sample is taken by the ten largest. The sequencing here drew on CD4+ T cells sorted from blood, taken at week 24, from a patient treated with tofacitinib. The receptors shown here come from a human donor with alopecia areata.

This chain links TRBV9 with TRBJ2-7; D is ambiguous. Per germline, CDR1 SGDLS and CDR2 YYNGEE. The CDR3 loop spans 14 amino acids. Trimming pared 0 bases from V and 3 bases from J, leaving 10 bases between. CDR3 in amino acids: CASSVAPEGYEQYF. The CDR3 coding sequence is TGTGCCAGCAGCGTAGCGCCAGAAGGCTACGAGCAGTACTTC.

Comment on this clone: In the same sample, other DNA sequences code for this CDR3. The chain joins TRBV30 to TRBJ2-3; D gene ambiguous. Trimming left V 0 bases short and J 2 bases short, with 3 bases between. Germline V gene data show CDR1 as GTSNPN and CDR2 as SVGIG (reference sequence). The length of the CDR3 is 12 residues. The CDR3 spells CAWSVITDTQYF. CDR3 nucleotide sequence: TGTGCCTGGAGTGTAATCACAGATACGCAGTATTTT.

The chain couples TRBV2 to TRBJ1-3; weak D call: TRBD1 (5 bases). V was trimmed by 6 bases and J by 1 base, leaving 10 bases between them. The CDR3 extends over 14 amino acids. CDR1 SNHLY and CDR2 FYNNEI come from the germline V gene. The CDR3 bases are TGTGCCAGCAGCTATACAGGTTCTGGAAACACCATATATTTT. This translates into CASSYTGSGNTIYF.

This sequence joins TRBV9 and TRBJ2-3, with 7 bases matching TRBD2. CDR1 and CDR2 (germline): SGDLS, YYNGEE. The V and J ends lost 2 bases and 1 base, in that order; junction bases with no gene match: 10. The CDR3 covers 17 residues. CDR3 protein: CASSVLSGGAGTDTQYF. DNA for the CDR3: TGTGCCAGCAGCGTCCTCTCGGGGGGAGCTGGCACAGATACGCAGTATTTT.

This clone was detected a few times. The chain uses TRBV19 and TRBJ1-5; D may be TRBD1 (6 bases). The germline V gene has CDR1 LNHDA and CDR2 SQIVND (reference sequence). V was pared by 10 bases and J by 1 base, with 14 bases between. The CDR3 covers 14 residues. The CDR3 DNA reads as TGTGCCACCAGGGGTTGGCGAAGCAATCAGCCCCAGCATTTT. Translation: CATRGWRSNQPQHF.

This chain links TRBV15 with TRBJ2-2; 9 bases fit TRBD1. V trimming: 2 bases; J trimming: 5 bases; junction bases outside the gene matches: 6. Germline assignment: CDR1 LNHNV and CDR2 YYDKDF (reference sequence). The CDR3 totals 16 residues. CDR3 sequence reads: CATSRSRGQGTGELFF. In DNA, the CDR3 is TGTGCCACCAGCAGATCCAGGGGACAGGGTACCGGGGAGCTGTTTTTT.

V usage is TRBV30 and J usage is TRBJ2-5; a possible D gene is TRBD1 (5 bases). The CDR3 is 14 amino acids. Deletions cut 4 bases from V and 5 bases from J, with 17 bases between. CDR1 is GTSNPN, CDR2 SVGIG, per germline (reference sequence). Here the CDR3 reads CAWNGVGVRETQYF. DNA for the CDR3: TGTGCCTGGAACGGAGTAGGGGTGAGGGAGACCCAGTACTTC.

The chain combines TRBV30 with TRBJ1-6; 9 nucleotides match TRBD1. V was pared by 1 base and J by 9 bases, with 7 bases of the junction left unmatched. Looked up from germline, CDR1 is GTSNPN and CDR2 is SVGIG (reference sequence). The CDR3 runs to 15 residues. Written as DNA, the CDR3 is TGTGCCTGGAGTGGCCCGAGGGACAGGGTTTCACCCCTCCACTTT. Translating gives CAWSGPRDRVSPLHF.

This rearrangement joins TRBV4-3 to TRBJ1-4, with D perhaps TRBD1 (5 bases). V dropped 2 bases and J dropped 7 bases, with 17 bases sitting between them. Per the germline V gene, CDR1 is LGHNA and CDR2 is YSLEER. The CDR3 covers 16 residues. CDR3 region: CASSQLTGTATEKLFF. In DNA, the CDR3 is TGCGCCAGCAGCCAATTAACCGGGACGGCTACTGAAAAACTGTTTTTT.

The sample holds one count of this clone. The chain employs TRBV11-1 and TRBJ2-5, with D tentatively TRBD2 (5 bases). CDR3 length: 13 amino acids. With 5 bases removed from V and 2 bases from J, the gap between germline ends came to 9 bases. The germline V gene has CDR1 SGHAT and CDR2 FQDESV (reference sequence). CDR3 loop: CASSIEGQETQYF. The CDR3 nucleotides are TGTGCCAGCAGCATCGAGGGTCAAGAGACCCAGTACTTC.

The rearrangement links TRBV9 to TRBJ2-3; D is uncertain. V dropped 0 bases and J dropped 2 bases, with 10 bases sitting between them. This CDR3 is 15 amino acids long. CDR1 SGDLS and CDR2 YYNGEE come from the germline V gene. In nucleotides, the CDR3 is TGTGCCAGCAGCGTAGTGGGTCAAAACACAGATACGCAGTATTTT. Protein sequence: CASSVVGQNTDTQYF.

The rearrangement joins TRBV30 to TRBJ1-1; D remains ambiguous. This CDR3 contains 13 residues. Germline loops: CDR1 GTSNPN, CDR2 SVGIG (reference sequence). The ends were cut back, 3 bases at V and 0 bases at J, with 8 bases in the middle. The CDR3 nucleotides read TGTGCCTGGAGCCTTACACTGAACACTGAAGCTTTCTTT. It translates to CAWSLTLNTEAFF. The complete variable domain, with remaining parts taken from reference TRBV30 and TRBJ1-1, reads SQTIHQWPATLVQPVGSPLSLECTVEGTSNPNLYWYRQAAGRGLQLLFYSVGIGQISSEVPQNLSASRPQDRQFILSSKKLLLSDSGFYLCAWSLTLNTEAFFGQGTRLTVV.

The chain combines TRBV6-6 with TRBJ2-7, with D perhaps TRBD2 (7 bases). The V and J ends lost 7 bases and 7 bases respectively, with 17 bases between them. This CDR3 has 13 residues. The germline CDR1 and CDR2 sequences are MNHNY and SVGAGI (reference sequence). DNA for the CDR3: TGTGCCAGCACCTTGACTAGCAGGGGTGAGCAGTACTTC. Protein sequence: CASTLTSRGEQYF.

This clone was detected once. V and J are TRBV29-1 and TRBJ2-3; perhaps TRBD2 as D (6 bases). CDR3 length: 14 residues. Trimming took off 7 bases at V and 8 bases at J, with 22 bases between the two ends. CDR1 is SQVTM and CDR2 is ANQGSEA in the germline V gene. The CDR3 nucleotides read TGCAGCGCTGTGGGTTTTGGCCACGGGGGTACGCAGTATTTT. It encodes CSAVGFGHGGTQYF.

CDR3 sequence (DNA): TGCAGCGTTGAAGTGATGGGGACAGGGGTCTCCGAGCAGTACTTC. It specifies CSVEVMGTGVSEQYF. The chain couples TRBV29-1 to TRBJ2-7; 10 bases line up with TRBD1. Germline CDR1 reads SQVTM; CDR2 reads ANQGSEA. Germline trimming cut 1 base from V and 6 bases from J; bases unmatched to any gene: 9. This CDR3 has 15 residues.

The chain couples TRBV5-4 to TRBJ1-2; D is possibly TRBD1 (5 bases). The germline V gene has CDR1 SGHNT and CDR2 YYREEE (reference sequence). CDR3 length: 15 residues. V lost 3 bases, J lost 2 bases, and 14 bases lay in between. CDR3 protein: CASSWMVGQNYGYTF. The CDR3 DNA reads TGTGCCAGCAGCTGGATGGTGGGGCAGAACTATGGCTACACCTTC. The full variable domain, rest sourced from reference TRBV5-4 and TRBJ1-2, is ETGVTQSPTHLIKTRGQQVTLRCSSQSGHNTVSWYQQALGQGPQFIFQYYREEENGRGNFPPRFSGLQFPNYSSELNVNALELDDSALYLCASSWMVGQNYGYTFGSGTRLTVV.

This clone appeared a single time. The rearrangement links TRBV5-6 to TRBJ1-2, with D uncertain. CDR3 length: 14 amino acids. V gave up 0 bases and J gave up 3 bases, with 9 bases separating them. The germline V gene encodes CDR1 SGHDT and CDR2 YYEEEE. CDR3 residues: CASSLVGMDYGYTF. The CDR3 coding sequence is TGTGCCAGCAGCTTGGTGGGGATGGACTATGGCTACACCTTC.

The sample holds one count of this clone. J is TRBJ2-1 and V is TRBV5-1; no firm D call. The germline V and J ends were trimmed by 3 bases and 3 bases, with 7 bases remaining between them. CDR1 is SGHRS and CDR2 is YFSETQ in the germline V gene. The CDR3 has 13 amino acids. The CDR3 DNA follows: TGCGCCAGCAGCTCGGAAATCTACAATGAGCAGTTCTTC. Protein sequence: CASSSEIYNEQFF.

The CDR3 loop is CSATGLNYNEQFF. Written as DNA, the CDR3 is TGCAGCGCTACAGGGCTAAACTACAATGAGCAGTTCTTC. The chain uses TRBV29-1 and TRBJ2-1; TRBD1 is a possible D gene (6 bases). V dropped 7 bases and J dropped 3 bases, with 13 bases sitting between them. In germline, CDR1 is SQVTM, CDR2 ANQGSEA. This CDR3 is built from 13 residues.

V usage is TRBV6-5 and J usage is TRBJ1-1, with D tentatively TRBD1 (6 bases). V dropped 5 bases and J dropped 5 bases, with 15 bases sitting between them. The CDR3 has 14 amino acids. The V gene's germline CDR1 is MNHEY and CDR2 SVGAGI. CDR3 coding DNA: TGTGCCAGCAGTAAACCAGGGGAAAATACTGAAGCTTTCTTT. Encoded protein: CASSKPGENTEAFF.

This clone showed up just a few times. V and J are TRBV7-2 and TRBJ1-2, with TRBD1 identical over 10 bases. V trimming: 5 bases; J trimming: 5 bases; junction bases outside the gene matches: 2. Germline V gene data show CDR1 as SGHTA and CDR2 as FQGNSA. The CDR3 has 13 residues. CDR3 in DNA: TGTGCCAGCAGCCGGGGACAGGGGTATGGCTACACCTTC. Protein: CASSRGQGYGYTF.

This clone has more than one count but fewer than ten. The chain employs TRBV6-5 and TRBJ1-1, with 10 nucleotides matching TRBD1. The CDR3 has 14 residues. The V gene end was trimmed by 2 bases and the J gene end by 7 bases; junction bases not matched to a gene: 4. The germline V gene encodes CDR1 MNHEY and CDR2 SVGAGI. The CDR3 sequence: CASSYRGQGHEAFF. CDR3 nucleotide sequence: TGTGCCAGCAGTTACCGGGGACAGGGGCATGAAGCTTTCTTT.

The chain joins TRBV4-1 to TRBJ2-7, with a weak D call TRBD2 (5 bases). Between the trimmed V and J ends, which lost 1 base and 2 bases, there was a span of 6 bases. The CDR3 is 13 residues long. Germline lookup yields CDR1 MGHRA and CDR2 YSYEKL. CDR3 in DNA: TGCGCCAGCAGCCAAGTCGGGACCTACGAGCAGTACTTC. Its translation: CASSQVGTYEQYF.

J is TRBJ2-2 and V is TRBV2, with a tentative D call TRBD1 (6 bases). Trimming stripped 2 bases from V and 2 bases from J, with 9 bases between. In germline, CDR1 is SNHLY, CDR2 FYNNEI. CDR3 length: 15 residues. The CDR3 bases are TGTGCCAGCAGTGAACAGGGGTTTAACACCGGGGAGCTGTTTTTT. It encodes CASSEQGFNTGELFF.

The chain carries TRBV30 and TRBJ2-3, with D uncertain. The CDR3 length is 12 residues. Germline V lookup: CDR1 GTSNPN, CDR2 SVGIG (reference sequence). The ends were cut back, 1 base at V and 8 bases at J, with 10 bases in the middle. The CDR3 reads CAWSAVMSTQYF. The CDR3 nucleotides read TGTGCCTGGAGTGCAGTAATGAGTACGCAGTATTTT.

The chain recombines TRBV30 with TRBJ1-5, with 8 positions matching TRBD1. With V trimmed by 5 bases and J by 6 bases, 6 bases remained unmatched. The V gene's germline CDR1 is GTSNPN and CDR2 SVGIG (reference sequence). The CDR3 loop spans 13 amino acids. CDR3 residues: CAWSGGGGQPQHF. Here the CDR3 DNA reads TGTGCCTGGTCAGGGGGCGGGGGTCAGCCCCAGCATTTT.

The V gene is TRBV29-1, the J gene TRBJ2-7; the D gene is possibly TRBD1 (5 bases). The V and J ends lost 5 bases and 3 bases respectively, with 11 bases between them. CDR3 size: 12 residues. Germline V lookup: CDR1 SQVTM, CDR2 ANQGSEA. The CDR3 DNA is TGCAGCGTTCAGACAGATCTCTACGAGCAGTACTTC. It yields the protein CSVQTDLYEQYF.

The chain carries TRBV6-5 and TRBJ1-2; D possibly corresponds to TRBD1 (6 bases). The V gene's germline CDR1 is MNHEY and CDR2 SVGAGI. This CDR3 contains 14 residues. Trimming stripped 6 bases from V and 5 bases from J, with 16 bases between. CDR3 nucleotide sequence: TGTGCCAGCAGGGACAGCAGTTTACGGTATGGCTACACCTTC. This encodes CASRDSSLRYGYTF.

The sample holds a few counts of this clone. The V gene is TRBV29-1, the J gene TRBJ2-7; the D gene is possibly TRBD1 (6 bases). The germline gives CDR1 SQVTM, CDR2 ANQGSEA. V dropped 0 bases and J dropped 0 bases, with 18 bases sitting between them. The CDR3 length is 17 residues. This CDR3 is CSVEDRSWGTPSYEQYF. CDR3 sequence (DNA): TGCAGCGTTGAAGATCGGAGTTGGGGGACACCCTCCTACGAGCAGTACTTC.

The rearrangement links TRBV4-3 to TRBJ2-1, with 13 bases identical to TRBD2. Germline lookup yields CDR1 LGHNA and CDR2 YSLEER. The CDR3 extends over 19 amino acids. V was pared by 4 bases and J by 0 bases, with 9 bases of the junction left unmatched. The CDR3 region has the DNA TGCGCCAGCAGCCTCTTCGGGACTAGCGGGGCCCCCTCCTACAATGAGCAGTTCTTC. Encoded protein: CASSLFGTSGAPSYNEQFF.

The chain combines TRBV4-1 with TRBJ1-1; 8 nucleotides agree with TRBD1. The germline V gene encodes CDR1 MGHRA and CDR2 YSYEKL. The CDR3 covers 15 residues. The V gene end was trimmed by 4 bases and the J gene end by 4 bases; junction bases not matched to a gene: 8. The CDR3 reads CASSPLTGGRTEAFF. CDR3 DNA: TGCGCCAGCAGCCCACTTACAGGGGGTCGCACTGAAGCTTTCTTT.

The chain uses TRBV7-2 and TRBJ2-7; no firm D call. This CDR3 has 14 residues. Germline V CDR1 and CDR2: SGHTA, FQGNSA. V dropped 0 bases and J dropped 7 bases, with 13 bases sitting between them. CDR3 coding DNA: TGTGCCAGCAGCTTAGCCCGAGATACTTGGGAGCAGTACTTC. It codes for CASSLARDTWEQYF.